A selection of T cell receptor beta chains follows, all from one sample in a study of OX40 agonist ivuxolimab in advanced cancers. Method: immunoSEQ multiplex PCR; TCRdb's copy keeps in-frame clones and lacks some. The sample records roughly 76,000 clones, roughly 88% being singletons. This specimen was CD4+ or CD8+ T cells sorted from blood, taken in a trial of the OX40 agonist ivuxolimab. These receptor sequences come from an adult with an advanced solid tumor such as melanoma, head and neck, liver or kidney cancer. Each CDR3 is given without its conserved first and last residue. D genes are given only for firm matches.

J gene: TRBJ1-2; V gene: TRBV2; D gene: .; CDR3 protein: ASSTGTHPYGYT
J gene: TRBJ2-1; V gene: TRBV11-3; D gene: .; CDR3 protein: ASSWDSSYNEQF
J gene: TRBJ2-1; V gene: TRBV7-9; D gene: TRBD2; CDR3 protein: ASSLGPISGEVEQF
J gene: TRBJ2-1; V gene: TRBV27; D gene: TRBD2; CDR3 protein: ASSLWTSGKYNEQF
J gene: TRBJ1-5; V gene: TRBV29-1; D gene: TRBD1; CDR3 protein: GVGTGNNKGQPQH
J gene: TRBJ2-1; V gene: TRBV5-1; D gene: .; CDR3 protein: ASSVPGSTNLLYNEQF
J gene: TRBJ1-1; V gene: TRBV11-2; D gene: .; CDR3 protein: ASSRIISEAF
J gene: TRBJ2-1; V gene: TRBV6-6; D gene: TRBD2; CDR3 protein: ASSSPAGGVYEQF
J gene: TRBJ1-2; V gene: TRBV11-2; D gene: .; CDR3 protein: ASSLWEVQGLGRPRYT
J gene: TRBJ1-3; V gene: TRBV19; D gene: .; CDR3 protein: ASSTRTVNRNTIY
J gene: TRBJ2-7; V gene: TRBV4-2; D gene: .; CDR3 protein: ASSRRGDPEQY
J gene: TRBJ2-4; V gene: TRBV4-3; D gene: .; CDR3 protein: ASSPTGIAKNIQY
J gene: TRBJ2-7; V gene: TRBV18; D gene: .; CDR3 protein: ASSPQTGLSYEQY
J gene: TRBJ1-3; V gene: TRBV7-2; D gene: .; CDR3 protein: ASSPIQTSGNTIY
J gene: TRBJ2-6; V gene: TRBV19; D gene: TRBD1; CDR3 protein: ASLPGQGAAGANVLT
J gene: TRBJ2-1; V gene: TRBV7-9; D gene: TRBD1; CDR3 protein: ASSITGVNNEQF
J gene: TRBJ2-7; V gene: TRBV11-2; D gene: .; CDR3 protein: ASSLGRQGEQY
J gene: TRBJ1-5; V gene: TRBV6-5; D gene: .; CDR3 protein: ASSENQPQH
J gene: TRBJ1-4; V gene: TRBV5-1; D gene: TRBD1; CDR3 protein: ASSLTGGQGEKLF
J gene: TRBJ1-2; V gene: TRBV5-6; D gene: .; CDR3 protein: ASSLRQNFNYGYT
J gene: TRBJ2-3; V gene: TRBV4-2; D gene: .; CDR3 protein: ASSQDEAAQY
J gene: TRBJ1-4; V gene: TRBV18; D gene: .; CDR3 protein: ASSPLPPGATNEKLF
J gene: TRBJ2-1; V gene: TRBV6-5; D gene: TRBD2; CDR3 protein: ASSYSAGVSYNEQF
J gene: TRBJ2-1; V gene: TRBV7-2; D gene: TRBD2; CDR3 protein: ASSLDGTSGRNEQF
J gene: TRBJ2-4; V gene: TRBV2; D gene: .; CDR3 protein: ASTVEAAKNIQY
J gene: TRBJ2-3; V gene: TRBV6-5; D gene: .; CDR3 protein: ASSAPTDTQY
J gene: TRBJ2-2; V gene: TRBV21-1; D gene: .; CDR3 protein: ASSPHELAGVQGTGELF
J gene: TRBJ1-5; V gene: TRBV19; D gene: .; CDR3 protein: ASSIPGLSNQPQH
J gene: TRBJ1-2; V gene: TRBV5-8; D gene: .; CDR3 protein: ASSLQVNYGYT
J gene: TRBJ2-4; V gene: TRBV5-8; D gene: TRBD1; CDR3 protein: ASSRRQGGIQY
J gene: TRBJ2-1; V gene: TRBV7-6; D gene: .; CDR3 protein: ASSLDSNEQF
J gene: TRBJ1-6; V gene: TRBV11-2; D gene: .; CDR3 protein: ASSPPGKSSYNSPLH
J gene: TRBJ1-2; V gene: TRBV7-8; D gene: .; CDR3 protein: ASSLTGTAYGYT
J gene: TRBJ1-2; V gene: TRBV27; D gene: TRBD1; CDR3 protein: ASSLQGAESYT
J gene: TRBJ1-6; V gene: TRBV9; D gene: .; CDR3 protein: ASSARERSSYNSPLH
J gene: TRBJ1-5; V gene: TRBV27; D gene: .; CDR3 protein: ASSLGTQGNQPQH
J gene: TRBJ1-4; V gene: TRBV6-1; D gene: .; CDR3 protein: ASSEVSGNNEKLF
J gene: TRBJ2-7; V gene: TRBV6-5; D gene: TRBD1; CDR3 protein: ASSPGQGTWYEQY
J gene: TRBJ1-5; V gene: TRBV6-5; D gene: .; CDR3 protein: ASSIGGNQPQH
J gene: TRBJ2-3; V gene: TRBV2; D gene: .; CDR3 protein: ASSLTGEDRDTQY